This T cell receptor beta chain was sequenced during a study of CD4 T cells in relation to SARS-CoV-2 and coronaviruses. To note about this clone: Antigen unknown.

The protocol was immunoSEQ multiplex PCR, while the TCRdb copy is restricted to in-frame clones and leaves out a portion. The sample has some 16,000 clones, 60% to 80% seen once. Germline CDR1 reads MNHEY; CDR2 reads SMNVEV (reference sequence). This CDR3 spans 16 amino acids. V gave up 5 bases and J gave up 7 bases; unmatched junction bases: 10. The unexposed donors gave CD4+ T cells in about 2011-2019, prior to COVID-19. After 10 to 11 days of culture, CD4+ T cells were isolated. The sample consisted of CD4+ T cells from PBMCs, cultured in vitro. The clonotype originates from a human donor in good health. The chain is built from TRBV27 and TRBJ2-1; 11 bases fit TRBD2. CDR3 loop: CASSLNSGRAGNEQFF. CDR3 bases: TGTGCCAGCAGTCTAAATAGCGGGAGGGCCGGAAATGAGCAGTTCTTC.